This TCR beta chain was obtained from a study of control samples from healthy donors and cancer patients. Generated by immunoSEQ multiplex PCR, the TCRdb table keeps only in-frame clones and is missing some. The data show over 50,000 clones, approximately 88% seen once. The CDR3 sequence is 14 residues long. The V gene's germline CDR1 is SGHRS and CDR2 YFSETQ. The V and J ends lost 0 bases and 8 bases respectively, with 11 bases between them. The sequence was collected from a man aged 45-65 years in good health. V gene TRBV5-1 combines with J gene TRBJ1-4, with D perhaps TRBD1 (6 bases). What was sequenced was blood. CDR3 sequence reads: CASSLGTVGEKLFF. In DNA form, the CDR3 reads TGCGCCAGCAGCTTGGGGACAGTCGGGGAAAAACTGTTTTTT.